Included here is one T cell receptor beta chain sequence, with context. Study processing details: Reference gene primer amplification gave nucleated cell count estimates. Sequencing used immunoSEQ multiplex PCR; TCRdb keeps in-frame clones, though not all of them. V and J calls and clone size are as listed in that table; D and trimming were resolved from the DNA. The table includes some 56,000 clones, around four fifths detected once. This sample was included in a study of blood T cell repertoires in COVID-19. Study overall: Samples came from the United States, Italy and Spain, spanning acute and convalescent COVID-19.

Germline V lookup: CDR1 GTSNPN, CDR2 SVGIG (reference sequence). CDR3 size: 14 residues. J was trimmed by 1 base and V by 6 bases; bases with no gene match: 6. This receptor was taken from a woman of 80 years or more with acute or convalescent COVID-19. J is TRBJ2-3 and V is TRBV30; TRBD2 agrees at 8 bases. Material for sequencing was peripheral blood. This CDR3 is CACTPAGGTDTQYF. CDR3 DNA sequence: TGTGCCTGTACCCCAGCGGGGGGCACAGATACGCAGTATTTT. Drawing the rest from reference TRBV30 and TRBJ2-3, the complete variable domain is SQTIHQWPATLVQPVGSPLSLECTVEGTSNPNLYWYRQAAGRGLQLLFYSVGIGQISSEVPQNLSASRPQDRQFILSSKKLLLSDSGFYLCACTPAGGTDTQYFGPGTRLTVL.